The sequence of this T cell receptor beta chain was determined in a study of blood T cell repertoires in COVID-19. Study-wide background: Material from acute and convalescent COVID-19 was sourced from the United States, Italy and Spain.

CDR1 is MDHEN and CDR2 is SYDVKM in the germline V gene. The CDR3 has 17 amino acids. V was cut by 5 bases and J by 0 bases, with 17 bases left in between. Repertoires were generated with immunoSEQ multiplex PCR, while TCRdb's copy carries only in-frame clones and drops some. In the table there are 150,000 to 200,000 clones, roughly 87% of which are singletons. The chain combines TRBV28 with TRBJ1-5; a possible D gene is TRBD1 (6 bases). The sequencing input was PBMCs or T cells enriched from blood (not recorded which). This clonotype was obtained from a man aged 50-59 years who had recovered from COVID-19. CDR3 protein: CASSPGTTVYSNQPQHF. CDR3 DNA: TGTGCCAGCAGTCCCGGGACAACCGTCTATAGCAATCAGCCCCAGCATTTT.